This T cell receptor (beta chain) comes out of a study of CD8 T cells in ankylosing spondylitis. Study-level points and caveats: Within ankylosing spondylitis blood, a TCR beta motif made up of seven to nine highly homologous variants appeared to be characteristic.

Construction of TCR beta libraries was performed using quantitative 5'-RACE with molecular barcodes. TCRdb reprocessed the 5' RACE reads with MiXCR, giving one entry per CDR3 protein. The sample yields some 200,000 distinct CDR3 sequences, under 30% seen once. A note on this clonotype: Its matching antigen is unknown.

The receptor was isolated from a male donor with ankylosing spondylitis or in good health (not recorded which). Material for sequencing was blood, either unsorted or a sorted T cell fraction (not recorded which).

This CDR3 reads CSVVRGKTEAFF. The CDR3 region has the DNA TGCAGCGTTGTAAGGGGTAAGACTGAAGCTTTCTTT. The chain couples TRBV29-1 to TRBJ1-1; TRBD1 might be the D (5 bases). The V gene's germline CDR1 is SQVTM and CDR2 ANQGSEA. Trimming removed 4 bases at V and 5 bases at J, with 11 bases between. CDR3 size: 12 residues.